Shown below are 3 T cell receptor beta chains from a single sample sequenced in a study of T cell responses to AZD1222 COVID-19 vaccine. Clones were sequenced by immunoSEQ multiplex PCR, and TCRdb holds only the in-frame ones, with some missing. In the table there are approximately 150,000 clones, roughly 86% of which are singletons. The sample consisted of peripheral blood, taken 28 days after the second AZD1222 dose. These receptors all come from an adult who received the AZD1222 COVID-19 vaccine.

The rearrangement joins TRBV6-5 to TRBJ2-7, with TRBD2 matching 8 bases. Germline assignment: CDR1 MNHEY and CDR2 SVGAGI. The CDR3 runs to 15 residues. With V trimmed by 1 base and J by 3 bases, 5 bases remained unmatched. The CDR3 sequence is CASSYYAGGLYEQYF. As DNA, the CDR3 is TGTGCCAGCAGTTACTATGCGGGGGGTCTCTACGAGCAGTACTTC.

J is TRBJ2-2 and V is TRBV18; TRBD2 matches at 9 bases. The V segment lost 5 bases and the J segment 5 bases; nucleotides outside the gene matches: 3. The length of the CDR3 is 14 residues. In germline, CDR1 is KGHSH, CDR2 LQKENI. In nucleotides, the CDR3 is TGTGCCAGCTCATCGACTAGCGGTACCGGGGAGCTGTTTTTT. Protein sequence: CASSSTSGTGELFF.

The chain links TRBV5-1 to TRBJ1-5; a possible D gene is TRBD1 (5 bases). The V gene's germline CDR1 is SGHRS and CDR2 YFSETQ. V dropped 0 bases and J dropped 7 bases, with 8 bases sitting between them. This CDR3 region has 13 residues. The CDR3 nucleotides are TGCGCCAGCAGCTTGGACCAGGGACAGCCCCAGCATTTT. It encodes CASSLDQGQPQHF.